This T cell receptor beta chain was sequenced during a study of CD8+ T cells in alopecia areata. Study background: Treated patients were dosed with oral tofacitinib, taking 5 to 10 mg twice daily. Study-wide results and limits: Researchers report lesional scalp, most notably alopecia totalis/universalis, outstripped normal scalp in clonality. With patients, TCR sharing proved less clear than in mice, a difference possibly related to HLA.

This clone has a handful of counts. The antigen is unknown. Sequencing templates came from extracted RNA that was reverse transcribed into cDNA. Repertoires were generated with immunoSEQ multiplex PCR, while TCRdb's copy carries only in-frame clones and drops some. The sample contains about 130,000 clones, 49% of which appear only once. This CDR3 region has 13 residues. Germline CDR1 SGHDT, CDR2 YYEEEE. The ends were cut back, 0 bases at V and 7 bases at J, with 8 bases in the middle. The source was CD8+ T cells sorted from blood, collected at week 0. The receptor's source is a human donor with alopecia areata. The rearrangement uses TRBV5-6 and TRBJ2-4; D is undetermined. The CDR3 DNA reads as TGTGCCAGCAGCTTGGACAAGGCCAACATTCAGTACTTC. The encoded protein is CASSLDKANIQYF. Variable domain in full (rest from reference TRBV5-6 and TRBJ2-4): DAGVTQSPTHLIKTRGQQVTLRCSPKSGHDTVSWYQQALGQGPQFIFQYYEEEERQRGNFPDRFSGHQFPNYSSELNVNALLLGDSALYLCASSLDKANIQYFGAGTRLSVL.